Here is one TCR beta chain with its context. CDR1 LNHNV and CDR2 YYDKDF come from the germline V gene (reference sequence). The V and J ends lost 6 bases and 6 bases respectively, with 21 bases between them. There are 16 residues in the CDR3. This specimen comes from a study of control samples from healthy donors and cancer patients. Using immunoSEQ multiplex PCR, the repertoire was profiled, and TCRdb retains in-frame clones only, with some absent. The table lists 150,000 to 200,000 clones, roughly 90% of them singletons, with approximately 12% in the top ten. The TCR comes from a man aged 25-40 years in good health. The sequenced sample consisted of blood. The rearrangement uses TRBV15 and TRBJ1-5; TRBD1 might be the D (6 bases). The CDR3: CATRGGKQGGSQPQHF. In nucleotides, the CDR3 is TGTGCCACCAGAGGGGGGAAACAGGGAGGGTCTCAGCCCCAGCATTTT.